This T cell receptor (beta chain) comes out of a study of shared clonotypes between healthy human individuals. Broader study findings: It was the few donors that limited the genetic and exposure-history diversity represented.

There were only Caucasian adults among the donors, and all lived in Nashville, Tennessee. Study processing details: In the immunoSEQ data, sequences were junction-only and lacked quality scores, so filtering differed. Some clones are missing from TCRdb's copy, which holds only in-frame ones; the method was immunoSEQ multiplex PCR. V and J calls and clone size follow that table, whereas D and trimming were derived from the DNA. The table lists some 480,000 clones, around 80% of them singletons, with roughly 12% in the top ten. Trimming took off 2 bases at V and 1 base at J, with 15 bases between the two ends. The CDR3 contains 16 residues. In germline, CDR1 is SGHAT, CDR2 FQDESV (reference sequence). As concerns this clone: Its antigen remains unidentified.

The sample consisted of PBMCs. The clonotype comes from a woman between 40 and 50 years old in good health. Some clones in this sample may be carry-over from other donors' samples. This chain links TRBV11-1 with TRBJ2-7; possibly TRBD1 for D (6 bases). CDR3 in amino acids: CASSLWVGARSYEQYF. DNA of the CDR3: TGTGCCAGCAGCTTATGGGTGGGGGCGAGGTCCTACGAGCAGTACTTC.